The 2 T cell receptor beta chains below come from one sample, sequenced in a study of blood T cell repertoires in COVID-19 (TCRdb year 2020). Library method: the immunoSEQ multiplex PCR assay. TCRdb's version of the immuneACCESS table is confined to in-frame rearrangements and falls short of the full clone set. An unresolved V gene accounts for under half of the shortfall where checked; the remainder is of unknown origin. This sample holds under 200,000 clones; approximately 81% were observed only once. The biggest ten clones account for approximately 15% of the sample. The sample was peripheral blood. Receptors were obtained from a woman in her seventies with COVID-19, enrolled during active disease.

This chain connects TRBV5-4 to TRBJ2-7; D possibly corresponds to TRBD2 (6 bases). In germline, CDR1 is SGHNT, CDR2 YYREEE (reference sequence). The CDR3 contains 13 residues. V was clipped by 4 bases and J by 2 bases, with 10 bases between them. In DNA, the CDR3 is TGTGCCAGCAGCGGGACTCCGCCCTACGAGCAGTACTTC. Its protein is CASSGTPPYEQYF.

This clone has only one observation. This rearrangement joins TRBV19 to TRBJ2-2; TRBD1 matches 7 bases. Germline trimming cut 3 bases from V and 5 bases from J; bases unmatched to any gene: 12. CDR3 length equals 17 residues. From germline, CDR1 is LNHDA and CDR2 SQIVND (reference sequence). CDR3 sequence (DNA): TGTGCCAGTAGTATGGAGACAGGGTATCGGTGGACCGGGGAGCTGTTTTTT. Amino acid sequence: CASSMETGYRWTGELFF.